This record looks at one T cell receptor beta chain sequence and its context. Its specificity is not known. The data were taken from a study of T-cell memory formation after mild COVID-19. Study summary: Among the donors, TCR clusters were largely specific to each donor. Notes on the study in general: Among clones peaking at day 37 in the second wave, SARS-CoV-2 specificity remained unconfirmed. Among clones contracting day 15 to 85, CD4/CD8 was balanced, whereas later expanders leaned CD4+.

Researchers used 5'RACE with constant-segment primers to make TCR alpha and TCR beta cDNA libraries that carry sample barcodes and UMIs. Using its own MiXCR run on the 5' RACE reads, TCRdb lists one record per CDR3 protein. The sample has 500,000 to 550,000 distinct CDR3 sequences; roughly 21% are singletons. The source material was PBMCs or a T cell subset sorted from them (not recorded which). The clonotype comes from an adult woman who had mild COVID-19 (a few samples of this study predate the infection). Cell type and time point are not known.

CDR3 sequence: CASRPTGKTSGYTF. In DNA form, the CDR3 reads TGTGCCAGCAGACCTACAGGGAAGACGAGTGGCTACACCTTC. The genes are TRBV6-5 and TRBJ1-2; TRBD1 might be the D (6 bases). The ends were cut back, 6 bases at V and 7 bases at J, with 18 bases in the middle. The CDR3 runs to 14 residues. The germline CDR1 and CDR2 sequences are MNHEY and SVGAGI.